Following are 29 T cell receptor beta chains from one sample sequenced in a study of cytomegalovirus exposure and HLA in healthy donors. This PCR relied on a set of 60 Vbeta primers and 13 Jbeta primers. The assay was immunoSEQ multiplex PCR, and TCRdb's table has in-frame clones only and misses some. Of some 250,000 clones listed, 75% to 85% are singletons. Specimen: PBMCs. Receptors were obtained from a woman aged 60 to 75 in good health and CMV-seropositive.

In this sample, this clone turned up a few times. The J gene is TRBJ2-2, the V gene TRBV19; D is undetermined. V lost 8 bases, J lost 7 bases, and 11 bases lay in between. CDR1 is LNHDA and CDR2 is SQIVND in the germline V gene (reference sequence). The CDR3 spans 12 residues. CDR3 sequence reads: CASGHGGGELFF. The CDR3 nucleotides read TGTGCCAGTGGTCACGGCGGCGGGGAGCTGTTTTTT.

J is TRBJ1-1 and V is TRBV2; D gene uncertain. The CDR3 contains 11 residues. Trimming left V 11 bases short and J 1 base short, with 8 bases between. Germline V lookup: CDR1 SNHLY, CDR2 FYNNEI. Here the CDR3 reads CAGHRNTEAFF. The CDR3 DNA reads as TGTGCCGGTCACAGGAACACTGAAGCTTTCTTT.

V is TRBV9 and J is TRBJ2-7; 9 positions agree with TRBD1. J was trimmed by 3 bases and V by 3 bases; bases with no gene match: 4. In germline, CDR1 is SGDLS, CDR2 YYNGEE. This CDR3 is built from 14 residues. The CDR3 reads CASSGGDRVYEQYF. Written as DNA, the CDR3 is TGTGCCAGCAGCGGAGGGGACAGGGTCTACGAGCAGTACTTC.

The chain recombines TRBV5-4 with TRBJ1-2; 11 positions match TRBD1. The CDR3 has 15 amino acids. V was pared by 1 base and J by 3 bases, with 2 bases of the junction left unmatched. CDR1 and CDR2 (germline): SGHNT, YYREEE (reference sequence). This CDR3 is CASSLTGQGDYGYTF. In nucleotides, the CDR3 is TGTGCCAGCAGCTTGACGGGACAGGGGGACTATGGCTACACCTTC.

This chain joins TRBV18 and TRBJ2-7; a weak D match, TRBD1 (5 bases). V lost 3 bases to trimming and J lost 5 bases, with 14 bases between them. CDR3 length equals 14 residues. Germline CDR1 KGHSH, CDR2 LQKENI. CDR3 coding DNA: TGTGCCAGCTCACCCGCACGACAGCCCAACGAGCAGTACTTC. Its translation: CASSPARQPNEQYF.

This sequence joins TRBV19 and TRBJ1-1, with D perhaps TRBD1 (5 bases). V was clipped by 9 bases and J by 2 bases, with 13 bases between them. Germline V gene data show CDR1 as LNHDA and CDR2 as SQIVND (reference sequence). CDR3 length: 13 amino acids. This CDR3 reads CASQSWGNTEAFF. The CDR3 DNA reads TGTGCCAGCCAGTCGTGGGGCAACACTGAAGCTTTCTTT.

This CDR3 reads CASSPYRVDQPQHF. The CDR3 DNA sequence: TGTGCCAGCAGCCCATACAGGGTCGATCAGCCCCAGCATTTT. This chain connects TRBV27 to TRBJ1-5; a weak D match, TRBD1 (6 bases). Trimming removed 6 bases at V and 5 bases at J, with 14 bases between. This CDR3 is 14 amino acids long. CDR1 is MNHEY and CDR2 is SMNVEV in the germline V gene (reference sequence).

This rearrangement joins TRBV13 to TRBJ2-1; 7 bases agree with TRBD2. The V segment lost 3 bases and the J segment 7 bases; nucleotides outside the gene matches: 6. Germline V gene sequence: CDR1 PRHDT, CDR2 FYEKMQ (reference sequence). This CDR3 region has 14 residues. This CDR3 reads CASSLTLAQNEQFF. The DNA of the CDR3 is TGTGCCAGCAGCTTGACACTAGCGCAGAATGAGCAGTTCTTC. The variable domain in full, with the rest retrieved from reference TRBV13 and TRBJ2-1, is AAGVIQSPRHLIKEKRETATLKCYPIPRHDTVYWYQQGPGQDPQFLISFYEKMQSDKGSIPDRFSAQQFSDYHSELNMSSLELGDSALYFCASSLTLAQNEQFFGPGTRLTVL.

This chain uses TRBV5-1 with TRBJ2-1; D gene ambiguous. CDR3 size: 14 residues. V gave up 0 bases and J gave up 7 bases, with 11 bases separating them. Per the germline V gene, CDR1 is SGHRS and CDR2 is YFSETQ. CDR3 sequence (DNA): TGCGCCAGCAGCTTGGCCTTTATGGCAAATGAGCAGTTCTTC. This gives the protein CASSLAFMANEQFF.

J is TRBJ2-3 and V is TRBV7-9; D possibly corresponds to TRBD1 (5 bases). The V end lost 3 bases, the J end lost 5 bases, and 15 bases lay between the germline ends. The germline V gene encodes CDR1 SEHNR and CDR2 FQNEAQ (reference sequence). This CDR3 contains 15 residues. CDR3 protein: CASSFSQGFQDTQYF. CDR3 nucleotide sequence: TGTGCCAGCAGCTTTTCCCAGGGTTTTCAAGATACGCAGTATTTT.

The rearrangement uses TRBV5-4 and TRBJ2-3; tentatively, D is TRBD2 (6 bases). Germline loops: CDR1 SGHNT, CDR2 YYREEE (reference sequence). V was cut by 6 bases and J by 6 bases, with 20 bases left in between. The CDR3 has 15 residues. The CDR3 bases are TGTGCCAGCACCCCACCAGGGACTCCCCCGGATACGCAGTATTTT. This gives the protein CASTPPGTPPDTQYF.

V gene TRBV5-4 combines with J gene TRBJ2-7; D possibly corresponds to TRBD2 (6 bases). Between the trimmed V and J ends, which lost 4 bases and 6 bases, there was a span of 20 bases. The germline V gene has CDR1 SGHNT and CDR2 YYREEE (reference sequence). The CDR3 has 15 residues. In nucleotides, the CDR3 is TGTGCCAGCAGCGGAGGGGCGCGGGGAGTCCTCGAGCAGTACTTC. This codes for CASSGGARGVLEQYF. Combining the CDR3 with reference TRBV5-4 and TRBJ2-7 gives the whole variable domain ETGVTQSPTHLIKTRGQQVTLRCSSQSGHNTVSWYQQALGQGPQFIFQYYREEENGRGNFPPRFSGLQFPNYSSELNVNALELDDSALYLCASSGGARGVLEQYFGPGTRLTVT.

Turning to this clone: Other DNA sequences in the sample encode the same CDR3. The rearrangement uses TRBV4-1 and TRBJ1-4; D might be TRBD1 (5 bases). Germline CDR1 and CDR2: MGHRA and YSYEKL. This CDR3 has 18 amino acids. V lost 4 bases and J lost 0, with 18 bases in between. The CDR3 loop reads CASSPGQGRSATNEKLFF. The DNA for the CDR3 is TGCGCCAGCAGCCCCGGGCAGGGCCGATCTGCAACTAATGAAAAACTGTTTTTT.

The chain carries TRBV19 and TRBJ2-7; 12 bases line up with TRBD2. Looked up from germline, CDR1 is LNHDA and CDR2 is SQIVND (reference sequence). After removal of 5 bases from V and 6 bases from J, the junction contained 11 bases not matched to a gene. The CDR3 is 16 residues long. CDR3 nucleotide sequence: TGTGCCAGTAGTGAAGGACTAGCGGGATCCCAACGCGAGCAGTACTTC. Its protein product is CASSEGLAGSQREQYF.

The chain joins TRBV18 to TRBJ1-3; maybe TRBD1 (5 bases). The V gene's germline CDR1 is KGHSH and CDR2 LQKENI. Trimming shortened V by 4 bases and J by 0 bases, and 16 bases separated the two germline ends. This CDR3 is 17 amino acids long. The CDR3 DNA sequence: TGTGCCAGCTCACTCTTTCAGGGCCCTGACTCTGGAAACACCATATATTTT. This sequence encodes CASSLFQGPDSGNTIYF.

The count of this clone is one. This chain uses TRBV9 with TRBJ2-5; 8 nucleotides align to TRBD1. CDR3 length equals 15 residues. Germline values: CDR1 SGDLS, CDR2 YYNGEE. V was pared by 1 base and J by 3 bases, with 5 bases of the junction left unmatched. This CDR3 is CASSVSRTGKETQYF. The CDR3 DNA is TGTGCCAGCAGCGTATCCCGGACAGGGAAAGAGACCCAGTACTTC.

This clone showed up just once. V is TRBV19 and J is TRBJ1-5, with TRBD1 matching over 8 bases. This CDR3 region has 18 residues. Losses at the gene ends were 4 bases for V and 2 bases for J; bases not matched to a gene: 13. Germline lookup yields CDR1 LNHDA and CDR2 SQIVND (reference sequence). The CDR3, as DNA: TGTGCCAGTAGTAAAATTTGGGCAGGGGGCTTGGGCAATCAGCCCCAGCATTTT. This codes for CASSKIWAGGLGNQPQHF.

This clone came up once. The chain uses TRBV29-1 and TRBJ2-1; 9 bases are a match to TRBD2. Germline V gene data show CDR1 as SQVTM and CDR2 as ANQGSEA. V was clipped by 4 bases and J by 2 bases; unmatched bases: 9. The CDR3 covers 16 residues. The CDR3 protein is CSVARIAGVAYNEQFF. CDR3 DNA sequence: TGCAGCGTTGCCCGAATAGCGGGAGTCGCCTACAATGAGCAGTTCTTC.

The gene calls are TRBV27 and TRBJ1-1; D gene unclear. V was pared by 0 bases and J by 5 bases, with 7 bases between. From germline, CDR1 is MNHEY and CDR2 SMNVEV (reference sequence). This CDR3 region has 13 residues. The DNA for the CDR3 is TGTGCCAGCAGTTTATCTTGGCGGACTGAAGCTTTCTTT. Its protein is CASSLSWRTEAFF.

This chain uses TRBV7-9 with TRBJ1-1, with a tentative D call TRBD1 (6 bases). CDR3 length: 15 residues. Trimming cost V 5 bases and J 5 bases, with 18 bases left between them. Germline CDR1 SEHNR, CDR2 FQNEAQ (reference sequence). In DNA form, the CDR3 reads TGTGCCAGCAGCCCGGCGGGGGGCCGGATAACTGAAGCTTTCTTT. Translating gives CASSPAGGRITEAFF.

V and J are TRBV7-2 and TRBJ1-5; no firm D call. CDR1 and CDR2 from the germline V gene are SGHTA and FQGNSA. Trimming took 6 bases from V and 3 from J, leaving 15 bases between them. The CDR3 has 15 amino acids. The DNA of the CDR3 is TGTGCCAGCAGTCGATCGCCACAGTCCAATCAGCCCCAGCATTTT. Its protein product is CASSRSPQSNQPQHF.

The chain uses TRBV27 and TRBJ2-7, with D maybe TRBD2 (6 bases). Germline lookup yields CDR1 MNHEY and CDR2 SMNVEV (reference sequence). Trimming removed 4 bases from V and 7 bases from J, with 23 bases in between. This CDR3 has 16 amino acids. CDR3 DNA sequence: TGTGCCAGCAGTTCCTACCGGGACTTTGGGCCTAAGGAGCAGTACTTC. Its translation: CASSSYRDFGPKEQYF.

The J gene is TRBJ2-3, the V gene TRBV5-1; TRBD2 agrees at 7 bases. V was pared by 1 base and J by 4 bases, with 6 bases of the junction left unmatched. Germline lookup yields CDR1 SGHRS and CDR2 YFSETQ. The CDR3 extends over 15 amino acids. The CDR3 DNA follows: TGCGCCAGCAGCTTGTTCGCGGGGGTGGCAGATACGCAGTATTTT. Translating it yields CASSLFAGVADTQYF.

This clone is medium-sized. V is TRBV19 and J is TRBJ1-1, with TRBD1 matching over 9 bases. The germline V gene has CDR1 LNHDA and CDR2 SQIVND (reference sequence). The CDR3 spans 15 residues. V gave up 5 bases and J gave up 1 base; unmatched junction bases: 5. CDR3 coding DNA: TGTGCCAGTAGTCGACCGGGACAGGGGAACACTGAAGCTTTCTTT. It specifies CASSRPGQGNTEAFF.

V and J are TRBV19 and TRBJ1-1; 9 bases align to TRBD1. The ends lost 1 base at V and 3 bases at J; junction bases unmatched: 18. This CDR3 contains 20 residues. From germline, CDR1 is LNHDA and CDR2 SQIVND (reference sequence). The CDR3 bases are TGTGCCAGTAGTATAGGGGGGACAGGGTTTACCACACTACCGGACACTGAAGCTTTCTTT. It yields the protein CASSIGGTGFTTLPDTEAFF.

The J gene is TRBJ2-2, the V gene TRBV11-3, with D possibly TRBD1 on 5 matching bases. This CDR3 contains 15 residues. The germline V and J ends were trimmed by 6 bases and 7 bases, with 18 bases remaining between them. Germline lookup yields CDR1 SGHNT and CDR2 YENEEA. The CDR3 nucleotides read TGTGCCAGCAGTATAGGGGCTATGGGGATCGGGGAGCTGTTTTTT. Translation: CASSIGAMGIGELFF.

The gene calls are TRBV2 and TRBJ2-7; 7 bases are a match to TRBD1. In germline, CDR1 is SNHLY, CDR2 FYNNEI. V lost 7 bases to trimming and J lost 2 bases; unmatched junction nucleotides: 8. CDR3 size: 14 residues. CDR3 coding DNA: TGTGCCAGCACGCCCGGACAGGCCGCCTACGAGCAGTACTTC. Its protein is CASTPGQAAYEQYF.

The rearrangement links TRBV6-1 to TRBJ2-1; D is possibly TRBD2 (5 bases). Germline V CDR1 and CDR2: MNHNS, SASEGT. The CDR3 is 15 amino acids. Trimming took off 9 bases at V and 7 bases at J, with 22 bases between the two ends. The CDR3 loop is CASIEDQLASNEQFF. In DNA, the CDR3 is TGTGCCAGTATCGAGGACCAGCTAGCCTCAAATGAGCAGTTCTTC.

The chain joins TRBV15 to TRBJ2-7; tentative D call: TRBD1 (6 bases). Trimming cost V 1 base and J 5 bases, with 12 bases left between them. Germline CDR1 LNHNV, CDR2 YYDKDF (reference sequence). The length of the CDR3 is 14 residues. CDR3 sequence reads: CATSRGGLIHEQYF. CDR3 nucleotides: TGTGCCACCAGCAGAGGGGGGCTTATCCACGAGCAGTACTTC.